One T cell receptor beta chain is described in this entry. This clonotype turned up a few times. It lacks a known antigen. Within one base of it there is no much larger clone, and no base qualities were kept. This entry comes from a study of T-cell memory formation after mild COVID-19 (dated by TCRdb to the early 2020s). With regard to the full study: Most TCR sequence clusters were specific to one of the two donors. In a couple of donors, T-cell clones that expanded and contracted after mild COVID-19 were tracked by sequencing TCRalpha and TCRbeta repertoires over time. Two young, previously healthy adult volunteers, one female and one male, were included in the cohort.

Ficoll-Paque density gradient centrifugation was used to isolate PBMCs. The V end loses 3 bases and the J end loses 2 bases, and a stretch of 10 bases separates them. From cysteine to phenylalanine, the CDR3 is 14 amino acids long. CDR3 DNA is the only sequence kept; it has 42 bases, read in frame from the first base. CDR1 and CDR2 were assigned from the germline V gene (reference sequence) as SGHKS and YYEKEE. Sequencing used an Illumina NovaSeq 6000. Using 5'RACE with constant-segment primers, TCRalpha and TCRbeta cDNA libraries were constructed, with sample barcodes and unique molecular identifiers added in the process. RNA was extracted from every sample with Trizol reagent. Libraries were amplified in two PCR steps, with a second sample barcode and Illumina TruSeq adapters added in the second step. Libraries were sequenced on an Illumina NovaSeq with 2 x 150 bp paired-end reads. Turning to the authors' computational methods: Demultiplexing of reads and collapsing into UMI-guided consensus sequences were performed with migec v1.2.7. With mixcr v2.1.11, UMI consensuses were aligned to TRA and TRB V and J templates and assembled into clonotypes. Expanded or contracted clonotypes were those called significant by both edgeR and NoisET, with noise models trained on biological replicates. For edgeR calls, the cutoffs were a false discovery rate-adjusted p below 0.01 and a log2 fold-change threshold of 1. As an exploratory analysis of dynamics, PCA with hierarchical clustering was applied to max-normalized trajectories of the 1000 most abundant clonotypes. Separately sequenced CD4+ and CD8+ repertoires were used to assign a CD4 or CD8 phenotype to each responding clone. The raw public reads went through TCRdb reprocessing: fastp at Q25, MiXCR clone calling, in-frame beta chains kept. Identical CDR3 proteins give one entry, which carries the most common genes and DNA. These V and J calls rely on TCRdb rather than the paper's analysis. This sample lists roughly 550,000 distinct CDR3 sequences; around 21% were detected once. The ten most abundant clones make up around 12% of the sample.

The research as a whole found: Some responding clones were found in pre-infection memory, which suggests that pre-existing cross-reactive memory T cells took part in the SARS-CoV-2 response. Only a couple of mild cases were covered in the study, and larger cohorts including severe cases with pre-infection samples were considered necessary. Contracting CD4+ clones were located mainly in the CM and EM memory subsets, whereas CD8+ clones were found to be enriched in EMRA. Clones contracting from day 15 to 85 had balanced CD4/CD8 phenotypes, while a second wave expanding from day 15 to 37 was biased towards CD4+. The second-wave clones that peaked on day 37 were not confirmed to be SARS-CoV-2 specific.

The chain joins TRBV5-5 to TRBJ2-3, and TRBD1 may be the D gene, going by 6 matching bases. The sequence was collected from an adult woman who had mild COVID-19 (a few samples of this study predate the infection). The sample titles of this study are shuffled in the database, so cell type and time point are left out; the donor was told from shared clones. The material sequenced was PBMCs or a T cell subset sorted from them (not recorded which). The CDR3 region: CASSYTGNTDTQYF. The sequenced DNA is TGTGCCAGCAGCTATACAGGGAACACAGATACGCAGTATTTT.